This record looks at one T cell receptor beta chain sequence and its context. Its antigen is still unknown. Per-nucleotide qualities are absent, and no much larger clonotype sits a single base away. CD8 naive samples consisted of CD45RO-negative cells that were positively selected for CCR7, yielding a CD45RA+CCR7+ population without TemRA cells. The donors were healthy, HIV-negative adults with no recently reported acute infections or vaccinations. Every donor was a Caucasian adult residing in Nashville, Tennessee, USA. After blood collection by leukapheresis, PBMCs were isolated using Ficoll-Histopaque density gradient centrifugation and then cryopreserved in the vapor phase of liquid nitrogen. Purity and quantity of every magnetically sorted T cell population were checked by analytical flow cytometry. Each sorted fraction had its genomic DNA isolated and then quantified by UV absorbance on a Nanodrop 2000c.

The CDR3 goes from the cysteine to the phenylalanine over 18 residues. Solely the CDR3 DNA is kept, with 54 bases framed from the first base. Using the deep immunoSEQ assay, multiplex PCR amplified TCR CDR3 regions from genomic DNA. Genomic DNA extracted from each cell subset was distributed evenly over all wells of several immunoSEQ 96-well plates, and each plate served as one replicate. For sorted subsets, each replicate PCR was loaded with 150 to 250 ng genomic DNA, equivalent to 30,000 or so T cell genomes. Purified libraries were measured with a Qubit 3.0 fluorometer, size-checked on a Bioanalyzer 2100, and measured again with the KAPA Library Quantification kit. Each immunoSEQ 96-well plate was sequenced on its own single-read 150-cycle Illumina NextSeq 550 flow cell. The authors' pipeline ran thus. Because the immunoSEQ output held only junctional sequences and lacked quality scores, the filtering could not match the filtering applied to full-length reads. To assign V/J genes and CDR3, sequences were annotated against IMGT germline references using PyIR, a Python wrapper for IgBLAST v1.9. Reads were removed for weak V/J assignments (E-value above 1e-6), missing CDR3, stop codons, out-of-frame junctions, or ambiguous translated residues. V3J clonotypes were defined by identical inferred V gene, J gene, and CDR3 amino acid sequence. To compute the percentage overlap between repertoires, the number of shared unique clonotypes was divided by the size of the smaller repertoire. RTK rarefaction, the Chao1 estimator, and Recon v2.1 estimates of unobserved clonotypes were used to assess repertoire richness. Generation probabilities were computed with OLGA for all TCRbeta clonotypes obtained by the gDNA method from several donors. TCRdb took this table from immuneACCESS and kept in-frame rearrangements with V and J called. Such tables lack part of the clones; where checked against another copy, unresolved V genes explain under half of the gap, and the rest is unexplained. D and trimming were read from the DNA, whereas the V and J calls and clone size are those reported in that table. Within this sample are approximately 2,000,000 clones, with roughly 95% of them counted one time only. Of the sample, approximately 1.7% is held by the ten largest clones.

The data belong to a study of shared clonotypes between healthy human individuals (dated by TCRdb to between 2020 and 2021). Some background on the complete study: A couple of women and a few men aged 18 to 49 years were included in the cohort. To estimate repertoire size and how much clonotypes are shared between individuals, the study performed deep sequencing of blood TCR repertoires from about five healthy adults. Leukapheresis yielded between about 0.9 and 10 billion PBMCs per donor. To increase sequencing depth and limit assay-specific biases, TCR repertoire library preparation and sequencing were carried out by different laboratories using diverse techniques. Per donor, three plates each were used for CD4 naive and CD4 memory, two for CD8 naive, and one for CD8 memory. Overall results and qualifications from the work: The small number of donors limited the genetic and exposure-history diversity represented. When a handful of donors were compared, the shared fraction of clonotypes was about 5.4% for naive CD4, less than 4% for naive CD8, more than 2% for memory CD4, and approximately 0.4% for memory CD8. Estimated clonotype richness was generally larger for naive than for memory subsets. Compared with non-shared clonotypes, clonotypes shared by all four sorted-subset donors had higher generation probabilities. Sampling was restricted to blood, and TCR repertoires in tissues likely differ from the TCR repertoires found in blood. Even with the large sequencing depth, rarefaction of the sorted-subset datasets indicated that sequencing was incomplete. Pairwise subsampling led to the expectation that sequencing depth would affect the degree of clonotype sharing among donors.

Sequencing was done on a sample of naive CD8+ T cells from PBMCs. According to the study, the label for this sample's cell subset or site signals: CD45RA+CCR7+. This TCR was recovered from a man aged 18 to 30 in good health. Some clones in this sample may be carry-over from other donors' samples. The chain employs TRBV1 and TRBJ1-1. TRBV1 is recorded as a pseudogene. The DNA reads TGCACCAGCAGCCAAGAAATACGAATCGGAGACGGCGGGACTGAAGCTTTCTTT. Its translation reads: CTSSQEIRIGDGGTEAFF.